This note documents a single T cell receptor (beta chain) sequence. Germline V CDR1 and CDR2: SGHRS, YFSETQ. This CDR3 has 14 amino acids. With 0 bases removed from V and 6 bases from J, the gap between germline ends came to 11 bases. Clones were read by immunoSEQ multiplex PCR, and TCRdb kept only the in-frame ones, dropping some. This sample has 200,000 or so clones, with around nine tenths found just once. These data are taken from a study of blood T cell repertoires in COVID-19. Study-wide background: The analysed material was cDNA or gDNA that came from T cells, B-cell-depleted T cells, or PBMCs.

The chain has TRBV5-1 and TRBJ2-3, with D perhaps matching TRBD2 (6 bases). This clonotype was obtained from a man aged 65 to 85 with active or convalescent COVID-19. The sequenced sample was peripheral blood. Here the CDR3 reads CASSLGRGPDTQYF. The CDR3 DNA follows: TGCGCCAGCAGCTTGGGGAGGGGCCCGGATACGCAGTATTTT.